This TCR beta chain was documented in a study of T cell responses to AZD1222 COVID-19 vaccine. The length of the CDR3 is 12 residues. Trimming took off 8 bases at V and 13 bases at J, with 20 bases between the two ends. Some clones are missing from TCRdb's copy, which holds only in-frame ones; the method was immunoSEQ multiplex PCR. This table holds tens of thousands of clones, 81% found once. This receptor was identified in an adult who received the AZD1222 COVID-19 vaccine. This specimen was peripheral blood, taken 28 days after the second AZD1222 dose. The chain carries TRBV12-3 or TRBV12-4 and TRBJ1-1; D is perhaps TRBD1 (5 bases). CDR3 protein: CASGQGGRAHFF. Written as DNA, the CDR3 is TGTGCCAGCGGCCAGGGAGGCAGGGCCCATTTCTTT.